This T cell receptor (beta chain) was recorded in a study of early T cells in non-severe SARS-CoV-2 infection. Study-wide results and limits: Lookups in VDJdb leaned toward anti-spike CD8 responses and missed private and CD4 specificities.

This clonotype is termed large. The antigen remains unidentified. Germline-derived CDR1 and CDR2 are MNHEY and SVGAGI. Trimming at V came to 2 bases and at J to 0 bases, leaving 7 bases not matched to a gene. The CDR3 sequence is 18 residues long. MiXCR, run by TCRdb on the 5' RACE reads, gives a single entry per CDR3 protein. The profile shows 20,000 to 30,000 distinct CDR3 sequences, 5.1% of them singletons. The source of this sequence is an adult who was a healthcare worker with PCR-confirmed SARS-CoV-2 infection or an uninfected control (not recorded which). V and J are TRBV6-5 and TRBJ1-6, with 7 bases identical to TRBD1. The sequenced material came from whole blood. The CDR3 DNA sequence: TGTGCCAGCAGTTACACCGGGACAGCGAGCTCCTATAATTCACCCCTCCACTTT. Protein: CASSYTGTASSYNSPLHF.